Shown below are 18 T cell receptor beta chains from a single sample sequenced in a study of post-analysis software for immune sequencing data. The study, taken as a whole, reports: Five or six TRBV segments, TRBV5-6, TRBV5-1 and TRBV20-1 among them, were found more frequent in patients than controls.

Their target antigens are unknown. Tagging with unique molecular identifiers was a feature of the TCR beta cDNA libraries. TCRdb itself ran the PCR reads through MiXCR, one entry per CDR3 protein. There are almost 700,000 distinct CDR3 sequences in the sample; approximately 60% occur only once, and about 11% lies in the top ten. The source material was blood. The receptors originated from a girl aged 2 to 10 with multiple sclerosis.

The gene calls are TRBV9 and TRBJ2-3; D not certain. Germline V gene lookup returns CDR1 SGDLS and CDR2 YYNGEE. Trimming took off 0 bases at V and 0 bases at J, with 8 bases between the two ends. This CDR3 has 15 residues. The CDR3: CASSVGLGSTDTQYF. The CDR3 DNA reads TGTGCCAGCAGCGTAGGACTGGGGAGCACAGATACGCAGTATTTT.

This clonotype was detected a few times. V and J are TRBV11-2 and TRBJ2-7; tentatively, D is TRBD1 or TRBD2 (5 bases each). V was pared by 5 bases and J by 2 bases, with 10 bases between. Germline lookup yields CDR1 SGHAT and CDR2 FQNNGV. The CDR3 extends over 13 amino acids. The CDR3 DNA is TGTGCCAGCAGCGGGACGGTAGCCTACGAGCAGTACTTC. It specifies CASSGTVAYEQYF. Together with reference TRBV11-2 and TRBJ2-7, the CDR3 gives the full variable domain: EAGVAQSPRYKIIEKRQSVAFWCNPISGHATLYWYQQILGQGPKLLIQFQNNGVVDDSQLPKDRFSAERLKGVDSTLKIQPAKLEDSAVYLCASSGTVAYEQYFGPGTRLTVT.

This clonotype was seen just once. This chain joins TRBV5-6 and TRBJ2-5; possible D gene TRBD2, 5 bases. Per germline, CDR1 SGHDT and CDR2 YYEEEE. CDR3 length equals 13 residues. Deletions cut 4 bases from V and 5 bases from J, with 12 bases between. CDR3 sequence: CASSLEGTETQYF. The DNA of the CDR3 is TGTGCCAGCAGCCTCGAGGGTACTGAGACCCAGTACTTC.

The chain has TRBV29-1 and TRBJ2-1, with D hard to call. CDR1 and CDR2 (germline): SQVTM, ANQGSEA. The CDR3 covers 12 residues. V lost 4 bases and J lost 9, with 13 bases in between. CDR3 nucleotides: TGCAGCGTTGGAGGTCTGGACGCTGAGCAGTTCTTC. It specifies CSVGGLDAEQFF.

The chain recombines TRBV12-3 or TRBV12-4 with TRBJ2-1, with 8 bases matching TRBD1. The CDR3 extends over 15 amino acids. Losses at the gene ends were 0 bases for V and 15 bases for J; bases not matched to a gene: 13. CDR3 coding DNA: TGTGCCAGCAGTTTAGCGCTACAAGACAGGGGAGTCGGGTTCTTC. Protein sequence: CASSLALQDRGVGFF.

CDR3 bases: TGTGCCAGCAGCTCACAGGCCCTCATCTATGGCTACACCTTC. Translation: CASSSQALIYGYTF. The V call is TRBV7-2, the J call TRBJ1-2, with D perhaps TRBD1 (5 bases). The V end lost 4 bases, the J end lost 4 bases, and 13 bases lay between the germline ends. The germline V gene has CDR1 SGHTA and CDR2 FQGNSA. This CDR3 has 14 residues.

The J gene is TRBJ1-2, the V gene TRBV7-9; no firm D call. This CDR3 spans 14 amino acids. Germline V gives CDR1 SEHNR, CDR2 FQNEAQ (reference sequence). V dropped 1 base and J dropped 4 bases, with 10 bases sitting between them. CDR3 region: CASSLGNGCYGYTF. The CDR3 bases are TGTGCCAGCAGCTTAGGTAACGGCTGCTATGGCTACACCTTC. The variable domain in full, with the rest retrieved from reference TRBV7-9 and TRBJ1-2, is DTGVSQNPRHKITKRGQNVTFRCDPISEHNRLYWYRQTLGQGPEFLTYFQNEAQLEKSRLLSDRFSAERPKGSFSTLEIQRTEQGDSAMYLCASSLGNGCYGYTFGSGTRLTVV.

This clonotype was found a few times. This chain links TRBV15 with TRBJ2-5, with D perhaps matching TRBD1 (6 bases). The CDR3 runs 15 residues. Looked up from germline, CDR1 is LNHNV and CDR2 is YYDKDF (reference sequence). V shed 0 bases and J shed 5 bases, with 13 bases lying between them. The chain's CDR3 is CATSRDQAGVETQYF. The CDR3 DNA follows: TGTGCCACCAGCAGAGATCAGGCAGGGGTGGAGACCCAGTACTTC.

V and J are TRBV9 and TRBJ2-4; 11 bases align to TRBD2. The closer fit of TRBJ2-7 to the DNA end suggests the J call may be wrong. Per the germline V gene, CDR1 is SGDLS and CDR2 is YYNGEE. The CDR3 runs 14 residues. CDR3 region: CASSVTSGSNEQYF. CDR3 nucleotide sequence: TGTGCCAGCAGCGTTACTAGCGGGAGTAACGAGCAGTACTTC.

The chain recombines TRBV18 with TRBJ2-1, with 7 positions matching TRBD1. Trimming removed 5 bases from V and 4 bases from J; junction bases left unmatched: 8. The CDR3 covers 15 residues. Germline V CDR1 and CDR2: KGHSH, LQKENI. The CDR3 loop is CASSEVAGGYNEQFF. The DNA of the CDR3 is TGTGCCAGCTCAGAAGTGGCAGGGGGATACAATGAGCAGTTCTTC. Complete variable domain (other parts from reference TRBV18 and TRBJ2-1): NAGVMQNPRHLVRRRGQEARLRCSPMKGHSHVYWYRQLPEEGLKFMVYLQKENIIDESGMPKERFSAEFPKEGPSILRIQQVVRGDSAAYFCASSEVAGGYNEQFFGPGTRLTVL.

The V call is TRBV10-3, the J call TRBJ2-5; D may be TRBD2 (7 bases). The CDR3 extends over 16 amino acids. Germline V gene sequence: CDR1 ENHRY, CDR2 SYGVKD. Trimming took off 5 bases at V and 5 bases at J, with 21 bases between the two ends. Here the CDR3 reads CAISPEGGALLETQYF. The CDR3 coding sequence is TGTGCCATCAGTCCCGAAGGGGGGGCCCTCTTGGAGACCCAGTACTTC.

This clonotype turned up a few times. CDR3 bases: TGCAGTGCTAGAGTTCCAGGCAGGGTCTACGAGCAGTACTTC. As protein: CSARVPGRVYEQYF. This chain connects TRBV20-1 to TRBJ2-7; weak D call: TRBD1 (5 bases). The germline V gene has CDR1 DFQATT and CDR2 SNEGSKA (reference sequence). Trimming left V 1 base short and J 3 bases short, with 13 bases between. The CDR3 has 14 amino acids.

This rearrangement joins TRBV20-1 to TRBJ2-1, with D possibly called TRBD1 or TRBD2 (5 bases each). Germline lookup yields CDR1 DFQATT and CDR2 SNEGSKA (reference sequence). CDR3 length equals 11 residues. The V and J ends lost 3 bases and 11 bases respectively, with 11 bases between them. The CDR3 spells CSASSGPQQFF. In DNA, the CDR3 is TGCAGTGCTAGCTCGGGACCTCAGCAGTTCTTC.

Only a few counts were recorded for this clonotype. This chain links TRBV5-6 with TRBJ2-1; TRBD2 matches 12 bases. CDR3 length: 17 residues. V trimming: 3 bases; J trimming: 6 bases; junction bases outside the gene matches: 10. CDR1 and CDR2 from the germline V gene are SGHDT and YYEEEE. The CDR3 here is CASSSQQLAGGINEQFF. DNA of the CDR3: TGTGCCAGCAGCTCCCAGCAACTAGCGGGAGGTATCAATGAGCAGTTCTTC.

The table lists this clonotype with many counts. This chain uses TRBV12-3 or TRBV12-4 with TRBJ2-6; D is undetermined. The CDR3 totals 14 residues. V lost 2 bases and J lost 0, with 2 bases in between. The CDR3 loop reads CASSLSSGANVLTF. In DNA, the CDR3 is TGTGCCAGCAGTTTAAGCTCTGGGGCCAACGTCCTGACTTTC.

This clonotype was detected once. A much larger clone differs from this one at a single base, so this may be a read error. The chain joins TRBV29-1 to TRBJ1-2, with D tentatively TRBD1 (6 bases). The germline gives CDR1 SQVTM, CDR2 ANQGSEA. The CDR3 spans 11 residues. Trimming removed 1 base from V and 8 bases from J, with 8 bases in between. CDR3: CSVEARGGYTF. In nucleotides, the CDR3 is TGCAGCGTTGAAGCCAGGGGCGGCTACACCTTC.

The chain combines TRBV6-2 or TRBV6-3 with TRBJ2-3; tentatively, D is TRBD2 (6 bases). Germline assignment: CDR1 MNHEY and CDR2 SVGEGT. This CDR3 has 14 residues. V lost 10 bases and J lost 2, with 16 bases in between. CDR3 bases: TGTGCCATTCAAAGGAGGGCCAACACAGATACGCAGTATTTT. As protein: CAIQRRANTDTQYF.

This clonotype was picked up a small number of times. This chain joins TRBV12-3 or TRBV12-4 and TRBJ2-3; D gene ambiguous. This CDR3 region has 12 residues. V was trimmed by 3 bases and J by 4 bases, leaving 5 bases between them. As DNA, the CDR3 is TGTGCCAGCAGTTTGAAGGCAGATACGCAGTATTTT. This sequence encodes CASSLKADTQYF.